The 22 T cell receptor beta chains below all came from one sample that was sequenced in a study of blood T cells in healthy people across ages. With a J-beta primer mix and a sample-barcoded 5' primer, a second PCR ran about 6 to 11 cycles. TCRdb re-called the 5' RACE reads with MiXCR, one entry per CDR3 protein. The repertoire includes some 1,800,000 distinct CDR3 sequences, about 39% of them detected once, and more than 20% sits in the top ten. What was sequenced was blood. Receptors originate from a human donor in good health.

This chain uses TRBV2 with TRBJ2-5; perhaps TRBD2 as D (5 bases). Germline V CDR1 and CDR2: SNHLY, FYNNEI. The CDR3 consists of 14 residues. With 7 bases removed from V and 1 base from J, the gap between germline ends came to 13 bases. The CDR3 sequence is CASNLPGIQETQYF. DNA of the CDR3: TGTGCCAGCAACCTTCCCGGGATCCAAGAGACCCAGTACTTC.

The chain is built from TRBV4-1 and TRBJ2-3; 9 bases agree with TRBD1. After removal of 3 bases from V and 2 bases from J, the junction contained 18 bases not matched to a gene. The germline gives CDR1 MGHRA, CDR2 YSYEKL. This CDR3 comprises 20 residues. CDR3 sequence: CASSHDRGRQGKSITDTQYF. CDR3 nucleotides: TGCGCCAGCAGCCACGACAGGGGGAGACAGGGAAAATCGATCACAGATACGCAGTATTTT.

This clonotype was picked up a small number of times. The gene calls are TRBV11-2 and TRBJ2-1, with D unclear. Germline V CDR1 and CDR2: SGHAT, FQNNGV. V lost 1 base to trimming and J lost 11 bases, with 18 bases between them. This CDR3 contains 15 residues. CDR3: CASSLVRLVLYKQFF. The CDR3 nucleotides are TGTGCCAGCAGCTTAGTCCGGCTAGTATTGTATAAGCAGTTCTTC.

The chain recombines TRBV4-1 with TRBJ2-5; D remains unclear. V gave up 4 bases and J gave up 2 bases, with 8 bases separating them. Germline V CDR1 and CDR2: MGHRA, YSYEKL. The length of the CDR3 is 13 residues. CDR3 protein: CASSPQMQETQYF. The CDR3 nucleotides are TGCGCCAGCAGCCCCCAGATGCAAGAGACCCAGTACTTC.

The CDR3: CSAFLTGQFNNSPLHF. CDR3 sequence (DNA): TGCAGTGCTTTTTTAACGGGACAGTTTAATAATTCACCCCTCCACTTT. The V and J genes are TRBV20-1 and TRBJ1-6; 7 bases fit TRBD1. CDR3 length: 16 residues. Losses at the gene ends were 5 bases for V and 5 bases for J; bases not matched to a gene: 12. CDR1 is DFQATT and CDR2 is SNEGSKA in the germline V gene (reference sequence).

The rearrangement links TRBV20-1 to TRBJ2-3; D gene ambiguous. The CDR3 runs to 12 residues. Per germline, CDR1 DFQATT and CDR2 SNEGSKA (reference sequence). Written as DNA, the CDR3 is TGCAGGCCTATAACTCCCACAGATACGCAGTATTTT. It encodes CRPITPTDTQYF.

The rearrangement joins TRBV20-1 to TRBJ2-7, with no clear D. Between the trimmed V and J ends, which lost 5 bases and 3 bases, there was a span of 17 bases. The CDR3 is made up of 14 amino acids. Germline CDR1 DFQATT, CDR2 SNEGSKA (reference sequence). The CDR3 coding sequence is TGCAGTGCTTTGACGCAAGGTGGCAACTACGAGCAGTACTTC. It specifies CSALTQGGNYEQYF.

As for this clonotype: A read error may produce the germline difference seen at one junction end. This rearrangement joins TRBV6-1 to TRBJ2-2, with D possibly being TRBD2 (5 bases). There are 15 residues in the CDR3. Germline V gene data show CDR1 as MNHNS and CDR2 as SASEGT. The CDR3 bases are TGTGCCAGCACGGAATATTTCCTGAACACCGGGGAGCGGTTTTTT. The encoded protein is CASTEYFLNTGERFF.

This clonotype was recorded a few times. The chain couples TRBV10-3 to TRBJ1-5; no clear D. The CDR3 has 12 residues. V lost 4 bases and J 3 bases, leaving 4 bases between the germline ends. The germline CDR1 and CDR2 sequences are ENHRY and SYGVKD. The CDR3 DNA sequence: TGTGCCATCAGTGGGGTCAATCAGCCCCAGCATTTT. Its protein is CAISGVNQPQHF.

This clonotype was found a few times. The chain is built from TRBV2 and TRBJ1-2; D is possibly TRBD1 (6 bases). The germline CDR1 and CDR2 sequences are SNHLY and FYNNEI. With 5 bases removed from V and 6 bases from J, the gap between germline ends came to 19 bases. The CDR3 sequence is 15 residues long. This chain's CDR3 is CASSLRGAETHGYTF. The CDR3 DNA reads TGTGCCAGCAGTCTACGGGGGGCGGAAACCCATGGCTACACCTTC. Filled out from reference TRBV2 and TRBJ1-2, the complete variable domain reads EPEVTQTPSHQVTQMGQEVILRCVPISNHLYFYWYRQILGQKVEFLVSFYNNEISEKSEIFDDQFSVERPDGSNFTLKIRSTKLEDSAMYFCASSLRGAETHGYTFGSGTRLTVV.

There are a few counts of this clonotype. The chain employs TRBV7-2 and TRBJ2-3; 9 bases match TRBD2. The germline CDR1 and CDR2 sequences are SGHTA and FQGNSA. V trimming: 10 bases; J trimming: 6 bases; junction bases outside the gene matches: 17. The CDR3 has 16 amino acids. CDR3 sequence reads: CANRSQGGGGSDTQYF. CDR3 DNA: TGTGCCAACAGGAGTCAGGGCGGGGGGGGCAGTGATACGCAGTATTTT.

This clonotype was picked up many times. The rearrangement joins TRBV7-9 to TRBJ2-3; D is possibly TRBD2 (6 bases). Germline V gene lookup returns CDR1 SEHNR and CDR2 FQNEAQ (reference sequence). Trimming removed 5 bases from V and 2 bases from J, with 8 bases in between. The CDR3 loop spans 13 amino acids. CDR3 in DNA: TGTGCCAGCAGCCGGGGGTTCACAGATACGCAGTATTTT. Protein sequence: CASSRGFTDTQYF.

This chain connects TRBV20-1 to TRBJ2-4; TRBD2 matches 10 bases. The J call may not be correct, given that the DNA end is closer to TRBJ2-5. This CDR3 is built from 15 residues. The germline CDR1 and CDR2 sequences are DFQATT and SNEGSKA (reference sequence). CDR3 amino acids: CSACPLLAGDETQYF. CDR3 in DNA: TGCAGTGCTTGTCCCCTTCTAGCGGGGGATGAGACCCAGTACTTC.

This clonotype was counted a few times. This chain connects TRBV6-2 or TRBV6-3 to TRBJ1-1; D not certain. Trimming shortened V by 2 bases and J by 0 bases, and 16 bases separated the two germline ends. This CDR3 spans 17 amino acids. CDR1 and CDR2 from the germline V gene are MNHEY and SVGEGT. CDR3 coding DNA: TGTGCCAGCAGTTACGGAGCCTTCGGGCTCATGAACACTGAAGCTTTCTTT. Protein: CASSYGAFGLMNTEAFF.

The chain employs TRBV15 and TRBJ2-1, with D perhaps matching TRBD1 (6 bases). V shed 3 bases and J shed 5 bases, with 8 bases lying between them. Germline loops: CDR1 LNHNV, CDR2 YYDKDF (reference sequence). CDR3 length: 13 amino acids. The chain's CDR3 is CATSRGADNEQFF. The CDR3 DNA follows: TGTGCCACCAGCAGGGGGGCCGACAATGAGCAGTTCTTC.

V gene TRBV7-9 combines with J gene TRBJ1-2; D not resolved. Germline lookup yields CDR1 SEHNR and CDR2 FQNEAQ (reference sequence). The CDR3 consists of 15 residues. V gave up 4 bases and J gave up 2 bases, with 14 bases separating them. This CDR3 is CASSSTTYPNYGYTF. The CDR3, as DNA: TGTGCCAGCAGCTCAACGACCTATCCCAACTATGGCTACACCTTC.

Of note for this clonotype: A much more abundant neighbour one base away suggests this may be a read error. This chain joins TRBV7-2 and TRBJ2-7; D is unclear. The DNA end lines up better with TRBJ2-4; the J call may be wrong. The germline V gene has CDR1 SGHTA and CDR2 FQGNSA. This CDR3 is built from 14 residues. The CDR3 region is CASSLARTKNIQYF. Written as DNA, the CDR3 is TGTGCCAGCAGCTTAGCAAGAACCAAAAACATTCAGTACTTC.

The J gene is TRBJ1-1, the V gene TRBV27; unclear D gene. The CDR3 totals 19 residues. Per germline, CDR1 MNHEY and CDR2 SMNVEV (reference sequence). The germline V and J ends were trimmed by 7 bases and 5 bases, with 32 bases remaining between them. As DNA, the CDR3 is TGTGCCAGCACAACTTCTGTCTGGACGGATGGCCCAGGCTGGACTGAAGCTTTCTTT. It is translated as CASTTSVWTDGPGWTEAFF.

This chain links TRBV6-2 or TRBV6-3 with TRBJ2-2; 7 positions agree with TRBD2. The CDR3 loop spans 15 amino acids. V was clipped by 5 bases and J by 4 bases; unmatched bases: 7. CDR1 and CDR2 from the germline V gene are MNHEY and SVGEGT. The CDR3 DNA follows: TGTGCCAGCAGTGAGCGGGGATCGAGCACCGGGGAGCTGTTTTTT. This translates into CASSERGSSTGELFF.

In DNA, the CDR3 is TGCAGCGTCCAACAGGGGGCGTCTGAAGCTTTCTTT. Translated: CSVQQGASEAFF. V usage is TRBV29-1 and J usage is TRBJ1-1, with 9 bases fitting TRBD1. The CDR3 totals 12 residues. Germline V gives CDR1 SQVTM, CDR2 ANQGSEA. Trimming took 6 bases from V and 6 from J; bases not matched to a gene: 5.

In its sample, this clonotype was seen a few times. V gene TRBV9 combines with J gene TRBJ1-2, with D unresolved. Trimming stripped 7 bases from V and 0 bases from J, with 4 bases between. The CDR3 spans 11 residues. Germline lookup yields CDR1 SGDLS and CDR2 YYNGEE. Here the CDR3 DNA reads TGTGCCAGCGGAGCTAACTATGGCTACACCTTC. Its translation is CASGANYGYTF.

This clonotype was seen repeatedly, ten times or more. The J gene is TRBJ2-5, the V gene TRBV29-1; no reliable D call. This CDR3 contains 11 residues. Between the trimmed V and J ends, which lost 2 bases and 5 bases, there was a span of 6 bases. CDR1 is SQVTM, CDR2 ANQGSEA, per germline. Here the CDR3 reads CSVEPGETQYF. The CDR3 DNA reads TGCAGCGTTGAACCTGGGGAGACCCAGTACTTC.